This is a list of T cell receptor beta chains from one sample in a study of CD8 T cells in ankylosing spondylitis. TCRdb independently ran MiXCR on the 5' RACE reads; one entry per CDR3 protein. The sample has some 350,000 distinct CDR3 sequences, roughly 15% seen once. Material for sequencing was blood, either unsorted or a sorted T cell fraction (not recorded which). The receptor source for this set is a male donor with ankylosing spondylitis or in good health (not recorded which). The CDR3 runs from the conserved cysteine through the conserved F or W. D genes are given only for firm matches. Only some rows state a clone size, as once, few, many or a class for expanded clones.

size: few
D: NA
J: TRBJ1-4
V: TRBV5-1
length: 15
DNA: TGCGCCAGCAGCTTGGGAATGGGAAGTAATGAAAAACTGTTTTTT
CDR3: CASSLGMGSNEKLFF

size: NA
D: TRBD1
J: TRBJ1-2
V: TRBV12-3/TRBV12-4
length: 15
DNA: TGTGCCAGCAGTTTTGGGGGACAGGGGGCCAATGGCTACACCTTC
CDR3: CASSFGGQGANGYTF

size: NA
D: TRBD2
J: TRBJ2-1
V: TRBV29-1
length: 16
DNA: TGCAGCGTCGCCAGTAGGGGCGGGAGGGAGTACAATGAGCAGTTCTTC
CDR3: CSVASRGGREYNEQFF

size: few
D: NA
J: TRBJ2-5
V: TRBV15
length: 15
DNA: TGTGCCACCAGCAGCAGACGGGGGACTTTAGAGACCCAGTACTTC
CDR3: CATSSRRGTLETQYF

size: NA
D: NA
J: TRBJ1-1
V: TRBV6-1
length: 15
DNA: TGTGCCAGCAGTGCCGGCCTGGGGGGGGACACTGAAGCTTTCTTT
CDR3: CASSAGLGGDTEAFF

size: NA
D: NA
J: TRBJ2-7
V: TRBV15
length: 12
DNA: TGTGCCACCAGCACTCACTACTACGAGCAGTACTTC
CDR3: CATSTHYYEQYF

size: NA
D: NA
J: TRBJ2-1
V: TRBV6-2/TRBV6-3
length: 16
DNA: TGTGCCAGCAGTTACTCGAAATGGGGGACGGGCAATGAGCAGTTCTTC
CDR3: CASSYSKWGTGNEQFF

size: many
D: NA
J: TRBJ2-2
V: TRBV3-1
length: 15
DNA: TGTGCCAGCAGCCCTCCTTCGGGGGGCGGCGGGGAGCTGTTTTTT
CDR3: CASSPPSGGGGELFF

size: NA
D: TRBD1
J: TRBJ2-5
V: TRBV20-1
length: 13
DNA: TGCAGTGCAGAAGACAGGGTGGGAGAGACCCAGTACTTC
CDR3: CSAEDRVGETQYF

size: NA
D: TRBD1
J: TRBJ2-7
V: TRBV5-4
length: 15
DNA: TGTGCCAGCAGCCCTACGTCGACAGGGGCCTACGAGCAGTACTTC
CDR3: CASSPTSTGAYEQYF

size: few
D: NA
J: TRBJ1-3
V: TRBV29-1
length: 13
DNA: TGCAGCGTTGACGTTCTGGGGGGAAACACCATATATTTT
CDR3: CSVDVLGGNTIYF